This entry lists 30 T cell receptor beta chains sequenced from one sample in a study of shared clonotypes between healthy human individuals. Sequencing used immunoSEQ multiplex PCR; TCRdb keeps in-frame clones, though not all of them. The sample includes about 1.5 million clones, around 98% of them seen just once. The sequenced material came from naive CD4+ T cells sorted from blood. Subset denoted: CD45RA+ positively selected. The receptors derive from a man aged 25 to 45 in good health.

This clone was counted once. V is TRBV2 and J is TRBJ1-5; D is undetermined. Germline CDR1 SNHLY, CDR2 FYNNEI. Trimming removed 2 bases from V and 1 base from J, with 12 bases in between. This CDR3 spans 16 amino acids. The CDR3 nucleotides read TGTGCCAGCAGTGAAAACATGATGGGGAGCAATCAGCCCCAGCATTTT. This encodes CASSENMMGSNQPQHF.

Here the CDR3 reads CASSSPGTSGHNEQFF. The DNA of the CDR3 is TGTGCCAGCAGTTCACCCGGGACTAGCGGGCACAATGAGCAGTTCTTC. The V gene is TRBV27, the J gene TRBJ2-1; 12 bases fit TRBD2. The CDR3 is 16 amino acids. Germline-derived CDR1 and CDR2 are MNHEY and SMNVEV (reference sequence). J lost 5 bases, V lost 4 bases, and 6 bases had no gene match.

The genes are TRBV5-1 and TRBJ2-7, with D possibly called TRBD1 or TRBD2 (6 bases each). The CDR3 consists of 22 residues. Trimming stripped 4 bases from V and 4 bases from J, with 39 bases between. Germline V gives CDR1 SGHRS, CDR2 YFSETQ. The CDR3 sequence: CASSIPEPEGTENRGGRYEQYF. CDR3 DNA sequence: TGCGCCAGCAGCATTCCCGAACCCGAAGGGACTGAAAACCGAGGGGGGAGGTACGAGCAGTACTTC. The full variable domain, in which reference TRBV5-1 and TRBJ2-7 provide the parts outside the CDR3, is KAGVTQTPRYLIKTRGQQVTLSCSPISGHRSVSWYQQTPGQGLQFLFEYFSETQRNKGNFPGRFSGRQFSNSRSEMNVSTLELGDSALYLCASSIPEPEGTENRGGRYEQYFGPGTRLTVT.

V usage is TRBV7-9 and J usage is TRBJ2-1; 10 positions agree with TRBD2. In germline, CDR1 is SEHNR, CDR2 FQNEAQ (reference sequence). Trimming cost V 2 bases and J 8 bases; bases outside gene matches: 9. The CDR3 has 16 amino acids. CDR3 in amino acids: CASSLNSGLASDEQFF. The DNA of the CDR3 is TGTGCCAGCAGCTTAAATTCGGGACTAGCGTCCGATGAGCAGTTCTTC.

The chain is built from TRBV27 and TRBJ2-7; D may correspond to TRBD1 or TRBD2 (5 bases each). CDR1 MNHEY and CDR2 SMNVEV come from the germline V gene (reference sequence). Trimming pared 9 bases from V and 6 bases from J, leaving 24 bases between. CDR3 length: 15 amino acids. CDR3 DNA sequence: TGTGCCAGTAGGGGTTTGGGGCTAGCTCTTGGCGAGCAGTACTTC. Protein sequence: CASRGLGLALGEQYF.

The genes are TRBV25-1 and TRBJ1-5; TRBD1 is a possible D gene (5 bases). The CDR3 consists of 16 residues. The V end lost 2 bases, the J end lost 2 bases, and 13 bases lay between the germline ends. Germline V lookup: CDR1 MGHDK, CDR2 SYGVNS. The CDR3 coding sequence is TGTGCCAGCAGTGAAAATCGCGGGGGTGGCAATCAGCCCCAGCATTTT. It is translated as CASSENRGGGNQPQHF.

The chain carries TRBV28 and TRBJ2-3; 10 bases agree with TRBD2. Looked up from germline, CDR1 is MDHEN and CDR2 is SYDVKM. This CDR3 is built from 16 residues. V gave up 2 bases and J gave up 3 bases; unmatched junction bases: 5. CDR3 in DNA: TGTGCCAGCAGTTTACACCTAGCGGGAGCAACAGATACGCAGTATTTT. Translation: CASSLHLAGATDTQYF.

The J gene is TRBJ1-5, the V gene TRBV28; the match to TRBD1 covers 8 bases. CDR1 and CDR2 (germline): MDHEN, SYDVKM. The length of the CDR3 is 15 residues. The junction had 10 bases not matched to a gene; V was cut back by 6 bases and J by 6 bases. The CDR3 DNA reads TGTGCCAGCAGGCCAACAGGGGGACAGAGTCAGCCCCAGCATTTT. This gives the protein CASRPTGGQSQPQHF.

The sample holds a few counts of this clone. The sample has other DNA sequences that encode this CDR3 too. The chain joins TRBV5-1 to TRBJ1-2, with 12 bases fitting TRBD1. There are 15 residues in the CDR3. V dropped 0 bases and J dropped 7; count of bases not matched to a gene: 4. The germline CDR1 and CDR2 sequences are SGHRS and YFSETQ. For the CDR3, the DNA is TGCGCCAGCAGCTTGGCGGGACAGGGGGCTGGTGGCTACACCTTC. As protein: CASSLAGQGAGGYTF.

As concerns this clone: The sample contains more than one DNA sequence encoding this CDR3. V is TRBV20-1 and J is TRBJ2-7; the D gene is possibly TRBD2 (5 bases). This CDR3 contains 11 residues. From germline, CDR1 is DFQATT and CDR2 SNEGSKA (reference sequence). V shed 5 bases and J shed 2 bases, with 7 bases lying between them. CDR3 sequence reads: CSASGTYEQYF. CDR3 sequence (DNA): TGCAGTGCTTCCGGGACCTACGAGCAGTACTTC.

The chain employs TRBV19 and TRBJ2-1, with D uncertain. Germline CDR1 is LNHDA and CDR2 is SQIVND (reference sequence). The CDR3 spans 13 residues. V lost 1 base and J lost 7, with 8 bases in between. The CDR3 region is CASSIARLNEQFF. The CDR3 nucleotides read TGTGCCAGTAGTATAGCTAGGTTGAATGAGCAGTTCTTC.

Details on this clone: Within the sample, other DNA sequences also encode this same CDR3. The chain combines TRBV7-9 with TRBJ2-7, with D unresolved. The V and J ends lost 3 bases and 2 bases respectively, with 5 bases between them. The germline gives CDR1 SEHNR, CDR2 FQNEAQ (reference sequence). This CDR3 spans 12 amino acids. The CDR3 bases are TGTGCCAGCAGCTTCGATGCCTACGAGCAGTACTTC. It codes for CASSFDAYEQYF. The whole variable domain, filled in from reference TRBV7-9 and TRBJ2-7, reads DTGVSQNPRHKITKRGQNVTFRCDPISEHNRLYWYRQTLGQGPEFLTYFQNEAQLEKSRLLSDRFSAERPKGSFSTLEIQRTEQGDSAMYLCASSFDAYEQYFGPGTRLTVT.

The chain joins TRBV5-8 to TRBJ2-7, with no clear D. V was pared by 2 bases and J by 3 bases, with 12 bases between. The germline V gene has CDR1 SGHTS and CDR2 YDEGEE. The CDR3 has 14 residues. The CDR3 bases are TGTGCCAGCAGCTTCCAGGACCCTATCTACGAGCAGTACTTC. This translates into CASSFQDPIYEQYF.

The chain recombines TRBV2 with TRBJ2-2; TRBD1 matches 10 bases. Germline V gene data show CDR1 as SNHLY and CDR2 as FYNNEI. CDR3 size: 14 residues. The J segment lost 4 bases and the V segment lost 6 bases, leaving 2 bases of the junction unmatched. For the CDR3, the DNA is TGTGCCAGCAGCGGACAGGGGGTCACCGGGGAGCTGTTTTTT. Its protein is CASSGQGVTGELFF.

About this clone itself: Within the sample, other DNA sequences also encode this same CDR3. The rearrangement uses TRBV5-1 and TRBJ1-1; D gene unclear. CDR1 and CDR2 from the germline V gene are SGHRS and YFSETQ. CDR3 length equals 14 residues. The V gene lost 0 bases and the J gene lost 2 bases, with 8 bases spanning the gap. The CDR3 loop reads CASSLAAGNTEAFF. CDR3 coding DNA: TGCGCCAGCAGCTTGGCCGCAGGAAACACTGAAGCTTTCTTT.

V usage is TRBV5-8 and J usage is TRBJ1-5, with D uncertain. There are 16 residues in the CDR3. V was pared by 4 bases and J by 4 bases, with 18 bases between. CDR1 and CDR2 from the germline V gene are SGHTS and YDEGEE. In nucleotides, the CDR3 is TGTGCCAGCAGCCCTTCCCCGGGAGGCGGGAATCAGCCCCAGCATTTT. It encodes CASSPSPGGGNQPQHF.

This rearrangement joins TRBV5-1 to TRBJ1-1; 8 bases fit TRBD1. The CDR3 has 14 residues. The ends lost 3 bases at V and 3 bases at J; junction bases unmatched: 4. The V gene's germline CDR1 is SGHRS and CDR2 YFSETQ. The DNA of the CDR3 is TGCGCCAGCAGCTCGGACAGGGTTGACACTGAAGCTTTCTTT. As protein: CASSSDRVDTEAFF.

The chain joins TRBV28 to TRBJ1-1; weak D call: TRBD1 (6 bases). This CDR3 has 15 amino acids. Germline V gene lookup returns CDR1 MDHEN and CDR2 SYDVKM. Trimming shortened V by 7 bases and J by 5 bases, and 20 bases separated the two germline ends. The DNA of the CDR3 is TGTGCCAGCATCCCCCCGTCGGGAGGGGGAACTGAAGCTTTCTTT. Translating gives CASIPPSGGGTEAFF.

The V call is TRBV7-9, the J call TRBJ2-6; 7 nucleotides match TRBD1. The germline V gene has CDR1 SEHNR and CDR2 FQNEAQ (reference sequence). The V and J ends lost 1 base and 2 bases, in that order; junction bases with no gene match: 11. The CDR3 has 19 residues. The CDR3 DNA reads TGTGCCAGCAGCTTAGGACAGGGTAGGTCTTCGGCTGGGGCCAACGTCCTGACTTTC. Protein sequence: CASSLGQGRSSAGANVLTF.

This clone showed up just once. The rearrangement joins TRBV28 to TRBJ2-7; the D gene is possibly TRBD2 (5 bases). Germline values: CDR1 MDHEN, CDR2 SYDVKM. CDR3 length equals 14 residues. Between the trimmed V and J ends, which lost 6 bases and 3 bases, there was a span of 15 bases. This chain's CDR3 is CASRPLDSVYEQYF. The CDR3 region has the DNA TGTGCCAGCAGACCCCTTGATAGCGTCTACGAGCAGTACTTC.

V usage is TRBV9 and J usage is TRBJ1-4; possible D gene TRBD1, 6 bases. Trimming removed 0 bases at V and 4 bases at J, with 16 bases between. The germline gives CDR1 SGDLS, CDR2 YYNGEE. This CDR3 spans 17 amino acids. The CDR3 sequence: CASSVGLGAGDNEKLFF. DNA of the CDR3: TGTGCCAGCAGCGTAGGTTTGGGGGCAGGGGATAATGAAAAACTGTTTTTT. The complete variable domain, with remaining parts taken from reference TRBV9 and TRBJ1-4, reads DSGVTQTPKHLITATGQRVTLRCSPRSGDLSVYWYQQSLDQGLQFLIQYYNGEERAKGNILERFSAQQFPDLHSELNLSSLELGDSALYFCASSVGLGAGDNEKLFFGSGTQLSVL.

This clone was recorded only once. V gene TRBV5-4 combines with J gene TRBJ2-1, with 8 bases identical to TRBD1. V gave up 1 base and J gave up 2 bases; unmatched junction bases: 2. Germline V gene data show CDR1 as SGHNT and CDR2 as YYREEE (reference sequence). CDR3 length: 15 amino acids. CDR3 amino acids: CASSLRQGPYNEQFF. In DNA, the CDR3 is TGTGCCAGCAGCTTGAGACAGGGGCCCTACAATGAGCAGTTCTTC.

The chain couples TRBV28 to TRBJ1-3, with D possibly TRBD1 on 6 matching bases. The length of the CDR3 is 14 residues. Germline loops: CDR1 MDHEN, CDR2 SYDVKM. Trimming left V 8 bases short and J 0 bases short, with 11 bases between. Written as DNA, the CDR3 is TGTGCCAGCGCCACAGGGAACTCTGGAAACACCATATATTTT. This gives the protein CASATGNSGNTIYF.

V gene TRBV28 combines with J gene TRBJ1-2; maybe TRBD1 (5 bases). Germline V CDR1 and CDR2: MDHEN, SYDVKM. The V end lost 3 bases, the J end lost 5 bases, and 13 bases lay between the germline ends. The CDR3 has 14 amino acids. CDR3 DNA: TGTGCCAGCAGTTTGGCCGGGGCGCGGTATGGCTACACCTTC. It is translated as CASSLAGARYGYTF.

V is TRBV5-1 and J is TRBJ2-6; 9 nucleotides match TRBD1. This CDR3 has 20 amino acids. The germline CDR1 and CDR2 sequences are SGHRS and YFSETQ. Trimming at V came to 4 bases and at J to 0 bases, leaving 14 bases not matched to a gene. The CDR3 bases are TGCGCCAGCAGCCCCATGGGACAGGGCCCTACAAGCTCTGGGGCCAACGTCCTGACTTTC. It specifies CASSPMGQGPTSSGANVLTF.

This clone has only one observation. The chain combines TRBV6-1 with TRBJ2-1; no reliable D call. Trimming shortened V by 6 bases and J by 0 bases, and 12 bases separated the two germline ends. CDR3 length equals 15 residues. In germline, CDR1 is MNHNS, CDR2 SASEGT. The CDR3 nucleotides are TGTGCCAGCAGCCCGGCATCGAGCTCCTACAATGAGCAGTTCTTC. Its protein product is CASSPASSSYNEQFF.

V is TRBV5-1 and J is TRBJ2-3, with D possibly being TRBD1 (7 bases). Per germline, CDR1 SGHRS and CDR2 YFSETQ. V was shortened by 4 bases and J by 4 bases, with 13 bases between the two germline ends. The CDR3 has 14 residues. DNA of the CDR3: TGCGCCAGCAGCGCGGGACAGAACCCAGATACGCAGTATTTT. Residues: CASSAGQNPDTQYF.

This chain connects TRBV5-1 to TRBJ2-1; 7 bases are a match to TRBD1. The length of the CDR3 is 15 residues. Germline V gene sequence: CDR1 SGHRS, CDR2 YFSETQ. Losses at the gene ends were 3 bases for V and 2 bases for J; bases not matched to a gene: 5. The CDR3 reads CASSWETGTYNEQFF. CDR3 in DNA: TGCGCCAGCAGCTGGGAGACAGGGACCTACAATGAGCAGTTCTTC.

A word on this clone: The sample contains more than one DNA sequence encoding this CDR3. The chain joins TRBV6-1 to TRBJ2-7; D unresolved. Trimming left V 5 bases short and J 0 bases short, with 5 bases between. CDR1 is MNHNS, CDR2 SASEGT, per germline. This CDR3 comprises 12 residues. The CDR3 region is CASSISSYEQYF. CDR3 DNA sequence: TGTGCCAGCAGTATCAGCTCCTACGAGCAGTACTTC.

The rearrangement joins TRBV11-2 to TRBJ2-5; TRBD1 might be the D (5 bases). V lost 5 bases, J lost 5 bases, and 15 bases lay in between. The CDR3 sequence is 14 residues long. The germline V gene has CDR1 SGHAT and CDR2 FQNNGV. CDR3 protein: CASSTQTVVETQYF. Written as DNA, the CDR3 is TGTGCCAGCAGCACCCAGACAGTCGTCGAGACCCAGTACTTC.